Here is one T cell receptor beta chain with its context. The sample comes from a study of T cell changes during pregnancy in multiple sclerosis. Method: immunoSEQ multiplex PCR; TCRdb's copy keeps in-frame clones and lacks some. The table shows just over 90,000 clones, with about nine tenths occurring only once. The ends were cut back, 4 bases at V and 4 bases at J, with 13 bases in the middle. The CDR3 is made up of 14 amino acids. From germline, CDR1 is SGHAT and CDR2 FQNNGV. The sequence was collected from a female donor in good health, enrolled as a control in a pregnancy study. This chain joins TRBV11-2 and TRBJ1-1; D may be TRBD1 (5 bases). The sample consisted of peripheral blood, taken after pregnancy. The CDR3 coding sequence is TGTGCCAGCAGCTCGACAGATAGAGGCACTGAAGCTTTCTTT. This codes for CASSSTDRGTEAFF.